The present T cell receptor (beta chain) was sequenced within a study of blood T cell repertoires in COVID-19. Study details: The cDNA or gDNA used as material had been derived from T cells, B-cell-depleted T cells, or PBMCs.

Sequenced by immunoSEQ multiplex PCR; TCRdb stores in-frame clones only, minus some. The table shows approximately 150,000 clones, with more than 75% occurring only once. Germline V gene sequence: CDR1 SQVTM, CDR2 ANQGSEA. The V and J ends lost 4 bases and 4 bases respectively, with 10 bases between them. CDR3 length equals 12 residues. Followed longitudinally, the Seattle patients had been enrolled during active infection. The TCR comes from a woman aged 50 to 60 with COVID-19, enrolled during active disease. Sequences were obtained from peripheral blood. The chain couples TRBV29-1 to TRBJ1-2; possible D gene TRBD1, 5 bases. The CDR3 nucleotides are TGCAGCGTTGCGGGGGAGTCCTATGGCTACACCTTC. Its translation is CSVAGESYGYTF.